This TCR beta chain was obtained from a study of blood T cell repertoires in COVID-19. Trimming pared 3 bases from V and 5 bases from J, leaving 27 bases between. The CDR3 length is 18 residues. The germline V gene has CDR1 SGHDT and CDR2 YYEEEE. Seattle-derived patients entered the study during active infection and were followed longitudinally. Study processing details: Estimation of nucleated cell counts relied on the amplification of reference gene primers. The data were produced by immunoSEQ multiplex PCR, yet TCRdb's version contains in-frame clones alone and is incomplete. V, J and clone size are those of that table, while D and trimming were read from the DNA. The repertoire holds around 480,000 clones, about nine tenths seen once, with over 10% in the top ten.

The clonotype originates from a woman aged 50 to 60 with COVID-19, enrolled during active disease. The sequenced material came from peripheral blood. This chain uses TRBV5-6 with TRBJ2-7, with a tentative D call TRBD2 (6 bases). The CDR3: CASSYGTRMGTSVDEQYF. The CDR3 DNA reads TGTGCCAGCAGCTACGGGACCCGAATGGGGACTTCGGTCGACGAGCAGTACTTC.